This entry lists 12 T cell receptor beta chains sequenced from one sample in a study of blood T cell repertoires in COVID-19 (dated by TCRdb to 2018 to 2020). Libraries were constructed by the immunoSEQ multiplex PCR assay. What TCRdb holds here is the immuneACCESS table cut down to in-frame rearrangements. Part of the clones is not present; checked against another copy, under half of the missing clones reflect an unresolved V gene, and the others are unexplained. The sample yields 250,000 to 300,000 clones; more than 75% were counted once. The ten largest clones add up to around 0.98% of the sample. The specimen was peripheral blood. The receptor source for this set is a woman in her forties who had recovered from COVID-19.

V and J are TRBV3-1 (or the pseudogene TRBV3-2) and TRBJ1-5; TRBD1 matches at 11 bases. From germline, CDR1 is LGHDT and CDR2 YNNKEL (reference sequence). This CDR3 spans 15 amino acids. The V and J ends lost 1 base and 5 bases, in that order; junction bases with no gene match: 1. CDR3 DNA sequence: TGTGCCAGCAGCCAAGGGACAGGGGGCCATCAGCCCCAGCATTTT. This translates into CASSQGTGGHQPQHF.

This chain uses TRBV11-2 with TRBJ2-3; no clear D. Germline CDR1 and CDR2: SGHAT and FQNNGV. The ends were cut back, 8 bases at V and 4 bases at J, with 13 bases in the middle. The CDR3 length is 13 residues. CDR3 sequence: CASSIMGADTQYF. Here the CDR3 DNA reads TGTGCCAGCTCGATTATGGGCGCAGATACGCAGTATTTT. Full variable domain (outside the CDR3, taken from reference TRBV11-2 and TRBJ2-3): EAGVAQSPRYKIIEKRQSVAFWCNPISGHATLYWYQQILGQGPKLLIQFQNNGVVDDSQLPKDRFSAERLKGVDSTLKIQPAKLEDSAVYLCASSIMGADTQYFGPGTRLTVL.

The chain combines TRBV27 with TRBJ2-1, with 7 positions matching TRBD2. Trimming removed 5 bases from V and 2 bases from J; junction bases left unmatched: 6. This CDR3 is 15 amino acids long. The V gene's germline CDR1 is MNHEY and CDR2 SMNVEV (reference sequence). CDR3 protein: CASSPAGTPYNEQFF. The CDR3 DNA follows: TGTGCCAGCAGTCCAGCGGGAACCCCCTACAATGAGCAGTTCTTC.

This clone was recorded once. J is TRBJ1-4 and V is TRBV7-9; 8 bases fit TRBD1. Germline lookup yields CDR1 SEHNR and CDR2 FQNEAQ (reference sequence). This CDR3 is built from 15 residues. The ends lost 5 bases at V and 4 bases at J; junction bases unmatched: 6. The CDR3 region is CASSPTGQVNEKLFF. The CDR3 nucleotides read TGTGCCAGCAGCCCCACGGGACAGGTTAATGAAAAACTGTTTTTT.

About this clone: One end of the junction does not line up with germline, which may come from a read error. The chain employs TRBV6-2 or TRBV6-3 and TRBJ2-4, with D maybe TRBD1 (5 bases). CDR3 size: 18 residues. Germline values: CDR1 MNHEY, CDR2 SVGEGT. The CDR3 coding sequence is TGTGCCAGCAGTCACTCGTACAGGACCCATCTAGCCAAAAACATTCAGTACTTC. Translating gives CASSHSYRTHLAKNIQYF.

The rearrangement uses TRBV12-5 and TRBJ2-3; 9 bases agree with TRBD2. CDR1 and CDR2 (germline): LGHNT, FRNRAP. The CDR3 is 15 amino acids. Trimming at V came to 7 bases and at J to 4 bases, leaving 9 bases not matched to a gene. The CDR3: CASAPGLAGADTQYF. In DNA form, the CDR3 reads TGTGCTAGTGCCCCGGGACTAGCAGGGGCAGATACGCAGTATTTT.

This chain uses TRBV9 with TRBJ2-7; 9 nucleotides align to TRBD2. V was pared by 3 bases and J by 4 bases, with 8 bases of the junction left unmatched. The CDR3 is 15 residues long. CDR1 and CDR2 (germline): SGDLS, YYNGEE. This CDR3 reads CASSGGASGTYEQYF. The CDR3 DNA is TGTGCCAGCAGCGGGGGGGCTAGCGGGACTTACGAGCAGTACTTC.

This clone showed up just once. V usage is TRBV21-1 and J usage is TRBJ1-2; the D segment call TRBD1 is taken from the table without a DNA check. TRBV21-1 represents a pseudogene. The CDR3 sequence is 16 residues long. The CDR3 reads CASSPRSRAPNYGYTF. In DNA form, the CDR3 reads TGTGCCAGCAGCCCCCGAAGCAGGGCCCCTAACTATGGCTACACCTTC.

This chain connects TRBV20-1 to TRBJ2-5, with TRBD2 as a possible D gene (5 bases). V shed 7 bases and J shed 4 bases, with 10 bases lying between them. CDR1 is DFQATT, CDR2 SNEGSKA, per germline (reference sequence). CDR3 length: 11 residues. The CDR3 loop reads CSGGLLETQYF. The CDR3 DNA is TGCAGTGGAGGACTCCTAGAGACCCAGTACTTC.

The chain uses TRBV5-6 and TRBJ1-2, with 8 bases lining up with TRBD1. The CDR3 is 14 amino acids. Germline loops: CDR1 SGHDT, CDR2 YYEEEE. Trimming at V came to 4 bases and at J to 4 bases, leaving 6 bases not matched to a gene. The CDR3 coding sequence is TGTGCCAGCAGCCAGACAGGGGCCTCCTATGGCTACACCTTC. Translated, it gives CASSQTGASYGYTF.

In DNA form, the CDR3 reads TGCGCCAGCAGCCACTTGGGGGGATCTAACTATGGCTACACCTTC. It is translated as CASSHLGGSNYGYTF. The rearrangement uses TRBV4-3 and TRBJ1-2; TRBD1 is a possible D gene (5 bases). Germline V gives CDR1 LGHNA, CDR2 YSLEER. V dropped 3 bases and J dropped 0 bases, with 11 bases sitting between them. The CDR3 length is 15 residues.

The chain uses TRBV27 and TRBJ1-5; no reliable D call. The CDR3 covers 15 residues. V was clipped by 2 bases and J by 0 bases, with 8 bases between them. Germline V gene lookup returns CDR1 MNHEY and CDR2 SMNVEV (reference sequence). This CDR3 reads CASSLNRDSNQPQHF. In nucleotides, the CDR3 is TGTGCCAGCAGTTTAAACCGGGATAGCAATCAGCCCCAGCATTTT.